A selection of T cell receptor beta chains follows, all from one sample in a study of cytomegalovirus exposure and HLA in healthy donors. TCRdb's table, derived via immunoSEQ multiplex PCR, lists solely in-frame clones and lacks some. The table records under 200,000 clones, around 81% of them present only once. The sample comprised PBMCs. These receptors originate from a man between 40 and 49 years old in good health and CMV-seronegative. Each CDR3 is given with its conserved first and last residue. D genes are given only for firm matches. Clone size appears in some rows only: once, few, many, or a class for an expanded clone.

clone_size	d_call	v_call	j_call	cdr3_aa	cdr3_nt
.	TRBD1	TRBV4-1	TRBJ2-7	CASSQGQDLLKQYF	TGCGCCAGCAGCCAGGGACAGGACCTTTTGAAGCAGTACTTC
.	.	TRBV13	TRBJ1-3	CASSLAGMGLSGNTIYF	TGTGCCAGCAGCCTAGCCGGCATGGGACTCTCTGGAAACACCATATATTTT
.	.	TRBV4-1	TRBJ2-7	CASSPGATATYEQYF	TGCGCCAGCAGCCCAGGTGCGACGGCTACCTACGAGCAGTACTTC
.	TRBD2	TRBV30	TRBJ2-3	CAWSVQLAGNTDTQYF	TGTGCCTGGAGTGTACAACTAGCGGGGAACACAGATACGCAGTATTTT
.	TRBD2	TRBV5-1	TRBJ2-7	CASSLTLAGGAYEQYF	TGCGCCAGCAGCCTGACTTTAGCGGGAGGAGCCTACGAGCAGTACTTC
.	.	TRBV29-1	TRBJ2-1	CSVERGTGNEQFF	TGCAGCGTTGAACGGGGGACGGGTAATGAGCAGTTCTTC
.	TRBD1	TRBV28	TRBJ1-2	CASRNPTGGTYGYTF	TGTGCCAGCAGAAATCCGACAGGGGGCACCTATGGCTACACCTTC
.	.	TRBV7-9	TRBJ1-1	CSSTTKQGMNTEAFF	TGTTCCAGCACCACTAAACAGGGTATGAACACTGAAGCTTTCTTT
.	TRBD1	TRBV29-1	TRBJ1-2	CSARQGYGYTF	TGCAGCGCCAGACAGGGCTATGGCTACACCTTC
.	TRBD2	TRBV18	TRBJ2-1	CASSPASGNEQFF	TGTGCCAGCTCACCGGCTAGCGGCAATGAGCAGTTCTTC
few	TRBD2	TRBV11-2	TRBJ2-1	CASSLGGGRRHNEQFF	TGTGCCAGCAGCTTAGGGGGCGGGAGAAGACACAATGAGCAGTTCTTC
.	TRBD1	TRBV28	TRBJ1-1	CASSLLGQGGRVTEAFF	TGTGCCAGCAGTTTGCTTGGACAGGGGGGGCGGGTCACTGAAGCTTTCTTT
.	.	TRBV5-1	TRBJ2-2	CASSEATGASVGGELFF	TGCGCCAGCAGCGAGGCTACAGGGGCTAGCGTGGGCGGGGAGCTGTTTTTT
.	TRBD2	TRBV6-5	TRBJ2-1	CASSPGGGNEQFF	TGTGCCAGCAGTCCAGGCGGGGGCAATGAGCAGTTCTTC
.	TRBD2	TRBV4-2	TRBJ2-1	CASSQEWEGLERNEQFF	TGTGCCAGCAGCCAAGAATGGGAAGGACTAGAGCGGAATGAGCAGTTCTTC
.	.	TRBV4-2	TRBJ2-1	CASSQDVEGRGVSYNEQFF	TGTGCCAGCAGCCAAGATGTAGAGGGGAGGGGGGTATCCTACAATGAGCAGTTCTTC
few	TRBD2	TRBV28	TRBJ2-7	CASSSHSGSRYEQYF	TGTGCCAGCAGCTCTCATAGCGGGAGCCGGTACGAGCAGTACTTC
.	TRBD1	TRBV27	TRBJ1-5	CASRGTGRGNQPQHF	TGTGCCAGCAGGGGGACAGGAAGGGGCAATCAGCCCCAGCATTTT
few	TRBD2	TRBV19	TRBJ2-2	CASRGIAGATGELFF	TGTGCCAGTCGGGGGATAGCGGGAGCGACCGGGGAGCTGTTTTTT
.	.	TRBV28	TRBJ2-2	CASTDFNANTGELFF	TGTGCCAGCACGGACTTTAACGCGAACACCGGGGAGCTGTTTTTT
.	.	TRBV7-9	TRBJ1-4	CSSSLLGGEKLFF	TGTTCCAGCAGCTTATTGGGAGGAGAAAAACTGTTTTTT
.	.	TRBV5-1	TRBJ2-2	CASSPLTGTNTGELFF	TGCGCCAGCAGCCCATTAACCGGGACGAACACCGGGGAGCTGTTTTTT
.	TRBD1	TRBV19	TRBJ2-5	CASSPGTGKETQYF	TGTGCCAGTAGCCCCGGGACAGGGAAAGAGACCCAGTACTTC
.	TRBD1	TRBV6-1	TRBJ1-5	CASSVRRTGFPDQPQHF	TGTGCCAGCAGTGTACGCCGGACAGGTTTCCCCGATCAGCCCCAGCATTTT
.	.	TRBV9	TRBJ1-4	CASSPGQRIGEKLFF	TGTGCCAGCAGCCCTGGACAGAGGATCGGGGAAAAACTGTTTTTT
.	.	TRBV7-8	TRBJ2-7	CASSLGGGHEQYF	TGTGCCAGCAGCTTAGGCGGGGGCCACGAGCAGTACTTC
.	TRBD1	TRBV6-1	TRBJ1-5	CASSEAVGQGNQPQHF	TGTGCCAGCAGTGAAGCGGTGGGACAGGGGAATCAGCCCCAGCATTTT
.	TRBD1	TRBV27	TRBJ1-2	CASSLDRGLGYTF	TGTGCCAGCAGTTTAGACAGGGGTTTAGGCTACACCTTC
.	.	TRBV19	TRBJ1-5	CASRRGHASNQPQHF	TGTGCCAGCCGTCGCGGACATGCAAGCAATCAGCCCCAGCATTTT
.	TRBD2	TRBV9	TRBJ2-7	CASSVDGTSGTYEQYF	TGTGCCAGCAGCGTAGATGGTACTAGCGGGACCTACGAGCAGTACTTC
.	TRBD2	TRBV29-1	TRBJ2-5	CSVGGSGGQETQYF	TGCAGCGTGGGGGGTAGCGGGGGCCAAGAGACCCAGTACTTC
.	TRBD1	TRBV5-1	TRBJ2-1	CASSLADRVYNEQFF	TGCGCCAGCAGCTTGGCGGACAGGGTCTACAATGAGCAGTTCTTC
.	.	TRBV19	TRBJ1-5	CASSIGAAYSNQPQHF	TGTGCCAGTAGTATAGGGGCCGCGTATAGCAATCAGCCCCAGCATTTT
.	TRBD1	TRBV5-1	TRBJ1-2	CASSLDRGRNDTF	TGCGCCAGCAGCCTGGACAGGGGGCGAAATGATACCTTC
once	TRBD1	TRBV9	TRBJ1-3	CASSEQGVAGNTIYF	TGTGCCAGCAGCGAACAGGGGGTGGCTGGAAACACCATATATTTT
.	.	TRBV5-1	TRBJ2-1	CASTGDSYNEQFF	TGCGCCAGCACAGGGGATTCCTACAATGAGCAGTTCTTC
once	TRBD1	TRBV6-1	TRBJ1-1	CASSVPRTGAESDTEAFF	TGTGCCAGCAGTGTTCCTCGGACAGGGGCCGAGTCGGACACTGAAGCTTTCTTT
.	TRBD1	TRBV10-3	TRBJ1-1	CAISESQGYTEAFF	TGTGCCATCAGTGAGTCACAGGGGTACACTGAAGCTTTCTTT
.	TRBD1	TRBV6-1	TRBJ1-5	CASSDVAGGGNQPQHF	TGTGCCAGCAGTGACGTGGCAGGGGGCGGCAATCAGCCCCAGCATTTT
.	TRBD2	TRBV11-2	TRBJ2-7	CASSRTGLAGWREQYF	TGTGCCAGCAGCCGCACGGGACTAGCGGGATGGCGCGAGCAGTACTTC
.	.	TRBV7-3	TRBJ2-1	CASSPLISVEQFF	TGTGCCAGCAGCCCACTAATCAGTGTGGAGCAGTTCTTC
.	TRBD1	TRBV5-1	TRBJ2-1	CASSLGGQGLPNEQFF	TGCGCCAGCAGCTTGGGGGGACAGGGGCTTCCTAATGAGCAGTTCTTC
.	TRBD1	TRBV11-1	TRBJ2-7	CASSSPGTAYEQYF	TGTGCCAGCAGCTCCCCCGGGACAGCATACGAGCAGTACTTC
.	TRBD2	TRBV6-6	TRBJ2-7	CASSLERREGHEQYF	TGTGCCAGCAGTTTAGAAAGGAGGGAGGGCCACGAGCAGTACTTC
.	.	TRBV19	TRBJ2-2	CASRTARGAGELFF	TGTGCCAGTCGGACAGCGAGGGGAGCCGGGGAGCTGTTTTTT
.	.	TRBV27	TRBJ2-3	CATSSGSSGDTQYF	TGTGCCACCTCCTCAGGGTCCTCAGGGGATACGCAGTATTTT
.	TRBD1	TRBV27	TRBJ1-5	CASSLVGTGVYSNQPQHF	TGTGCCAGCAGTTTAGTAGGTACAGGGGTATATAGCAATCAGCCCCAGCATTTT
.	TRBD2	TRBV6-5	TRBJ2-1	CASSPATGGRHEQFF	TGTGCCAGCAGCCCCGCGACGGGAGGGCGGCATGAGCAGTTCTTC
.	.	TRBV5-1	TRBJ2-7	CASSLGGSSYEQYF	TGCGCCAGCAGCTTGGGGGGCAGCTCCTACGAGCAGTACTTC